One sample yielded the 21 T cell receptor beta chains listed below, sequenced in a study of graft-versus-host responses after intestinal transplantation. The antigens of these receptors remain unknown. Sequenced by immunoSEQ multiplex PCR; TCRdb stores in-frame clones only, minus some. The profile shows 90,000 to 130,000 clones, around nine tenths of them singletons. The sequencing here drew on unstimulated CD4+ T cells sorted from spleen or lymph node cells, taken before transplant. The source is a human donor who was the organ donor for an intestinal transplant.

The chain joins TRBV11-2 to TRBJ2-5, with 10 bases identical to TRBD2. The germline CDR1 and CDR2 sequences are SGHAT and FQNNGV. The CDR3 extends over 14 amino acids. Trimming cost V 4 bases and J 4 bases; bases outside gene matches: 3. CDR3 in amino acids: CASSSRLAGETQYF. CDR3 nucleotide sequence: TGTGCCAGCAGCTCTCGACTAGCGGGAGAGACCCAGTACTTC.

The V gene is TRBV6-1, the J gene TRBJ2-5; no firm D call. Trimming removed 4 bases from V and 2 bases from J, with 8 bases in between. The CDR3 totals 13 residues. Germline loops: CDR1 MNHNS, CDR2 SASEGT. DNA of the CDR3: TGTGCCAGCAGTGGTGAAAGGCAAGAGACCCAGTACTTC. Translated: CASSGERQETQYF.

The V gene is TRBV29-1, the J gene TRBJ2-7; 7 bases fit TRBD1. The CDR3 covers 13 residues. V gave up 7 bases and J gave up 0 bases; unmatched junction bases: 6. CDR1 is SQVTM and CDR2 is ANQGSEA in the germline V gene. CDR3 in DNA: TGCAGCGCCCGACAGGGAAACTCCTACGAGCAGTACTTC. It encodes CSARQGNSYEQYF.

The genes are TRBV11-1 and TRBJ2-3; no clear D gene. This CDR3 region has 12 residues. Germline loops: CDR1 SGHAT, CDR2 FQDESV (reference sequence). Trimming pared 1 base from V and 5 bases from J, leaving 4 bases between. CDR3 protein: CASSLGGDTQYF. The DNA for the CDR3 is TGTGCCAGCAGCTTAGGGGGAGATACGCAGTATTTT.

The V call is TRBV6-6, the J call TRBJ2-3; 8 nucleotides agree with TRBD2. The junction had 2 bases not matched to a gene; V was cut back by 6 bases and J by 0 bases. This CDR3 comprises 14 residues. Germline V gene sequence: CDR1 MNHNY, CDR2 SVGAGI (reference sequence). The CDR3 region has the DNA TGTGCCAGCAGGAGGACTAGCAGCACAGATACGCAGTATTTT. Its translation is CASRRTSSTDTQYF.

This chain connects TRBV13 to TRBJ2-3; either TRBD1 or TRBD2 may supply D (5 bases each). The length of the CDR3 is 16 residues. Trimming took off 2 bases at V and 3 bases at J, with 15 bases between the two ends. The germline CDR1 and CDR2 sequences are PRHDT and FYEKMQ (reference sequence). The CDR3: CASSLSGARGTDTQYF. CDR3 nucleotides: TGTGCCAGCAGCTTATCCGGGGCAAGGGGAACAGATACGCAGTATTTT.

This chain joins TRBV11-3 and TRBJ2-7; 8 nucleotides line up with TRBD2. Germline lookup yields CDR1 SGHNT and CDR2 YENEEA. The CDR3 is 15 residues long. V gave up 4 bases and J gave up 1 base; unmatched junction bases: 6. The CDR3 is CASSSPGLGSYEQYF. The CDR3 DNA follows: TGTGCCAGCAGCTCCCCGGGACTAGGGTCCTACGAGCAGTACTTC.

The chain links TRBV9 to TRBJ2-5; 9 nucleotides line up with TRBD2. With 0 bases clipped from V and 1 base from J, the junction kept 7 bases outside the gene matches. This CDR3 region has 17 residues. Germline V CDR1 and CDR2: SGDLS, YYNGEE. DNA of the CDR3: TGTGCCAGCAGCGTAGATTCAAGCGGGGGGTTCCAAGAGACCCAGTACTTC. Its protein is CASSVDSSGGFQETQYF.

In regard to this clone: Other DNA sequences of this sample code for an identical CDR3. The CDR3 spells CATSRGLEDTQYF. As DNA, the CDR3 is TGTGCCACCAGCAGGGGGTTAGAAGATACGCAGTATTTT. The rearrangement joins TRBV15 to TRBJ2-3, with D uncertain. Trimming left V 3 bases short and J 5 bases short, with 9 bases between. Germline-derived CDR1 and CDR2 are LNHNV and YYDKDF (reference sequence). The CDR3 loop spans 13 amino acids.

This chain links TRBV11-2 with TRBJ1-4; D unclear. CDR3 size: 18 residues. Germline V CDR1 and CDR2: SGHAT, FQNNGV. V lost 7 bases and J lost 7, with 28 bases in between. This CDR3 reads CASTPGWGSPADREKLFF. The CDR3 nucleotides read TGTGCCAGCACCCCGGGGTGGGGATCCCCCGCGGATCGTGAAAAACTGTTTTTT.

V and J are TRBV6-4 and TRBJ2-7, with D hard to call. CDR3 length equals 13 residues. Germline V CDR1 and CDR2: MRHNA, SNTAGT. Trimming took off 4 bases at V and 3 bases at J, with 10 bases between the two ends. This CDR3 reads CASSGLDIYEQYF. CDR3 sequence (DNA): TGTGCCAGCAGTGGGCTTGACATCTACGAGCAGTACTTC.

This clone is a singleton in its sample. This sequence joins TRBV19 and TRBJ2-1; possibly TRBD2 for D (5 bases). CDR3 length: 15 amino acids. The V end was cut by 5 bases, the J end by 0 bases, with 11 bases between. Germline CDR1 LNHDA, CDR2 SQIVND (reference sequence). CDR3 bases: TGTGCCAGTAGTTTCCAGCGGAGCTCCTACAATGAGCAGTTCTTC. Translated: CASSFQRSSYNEQFF. The full variable domain, in which reference TRBV19 and TRBJ2-1 provide the parts outside the CDR3, is DGGITQSPKYLFRKEGQNVTLSCEQNLNHDAMYWYRQDPGQGLRLIYYSQIVNDFQKGDIAEGYSVSREKKESFPLTVTSAQKNPTAFYLCASSFQRSSYNEQFFGPGTRLTVL.

V gene TRBV18 combines with J gene TRBJ2-1; TRBD1 matches at 10 bases. V shed 6 bases, J shed 2 bases, and the junction held 7 bases outside the gene matches. This CDR3 contains 16 residues. Germline loops: CDR1 KGHSH, CDR2 LQKENI. In DNA form, the CDR3 reads TGTGCCAGCTCGTTCGGACAGGGGGGCACCTACAATGAGCAGTTCTTC. Translation gives CASSFGQGGTYNEQFF.

The chain is built from TRBV11-3 and TRBJ2-3, with 12 bases that match TRBD2. The germline V gene has CDR1 SGHNT and CDR2 YENEEA. The CDR3 runs 16 residues. J gave up 4 bases and V 5 bases, and 7 bases lay outside the gene matches. The CDR3 protein is CASSKRTSGTSDTQYF. DNA of the CDR3: TGTGCCAGCAGCAAACGGACTAGCGGGACCTCAGATACGCAGTATTTT.

The genes are TRBV6-5 and TRBJ1-3; D is perhaps TRBD1 (6 bases). CDR1 and CDR2 (germline): MNHEY, SVGAGI. With 0 bases removed from V and 8 bases from J, the gap between germline ends came to 14 bases. The CDR3 runs to 15 residues. DNA for the CDR3: TGTGCCAGCAGTTACTCTAAAGGAAGGGGGGACACCATATATTTT. It encodes CASSYSKGRGDTIYF.

The genes are TRBV11-2 and TRBJ2-1; 7 bases are shared with TRBD2. This CDR3 contains 13 residues. Germline lookup yields CDR1 SGHAT and CDR2 FQNNGV. J gave up 15 bases and V 5 bases, and 13 bases lay outside the gene matches. CDR3: CASSLRDYNSPFF. The DNA for the CDR3 is TGTGCCAGCAGCCTTCGGGACTACAATTCACCGTTCTTC.

The chain recombines TRBV25-1 with TRBJ1-1, with D uncertain. Germline V gene sequence: CDR1 MGHDK, CDR2 SYGVNS. The ends were cut back, 4 bases at V and 4 bases at J, with 7 bases in the middle. This CDR3 spans 12 amino acids. The CDR3 sequence is CASSARGTEAFF. CDR3 coding DNA: TGTGCCAGCAGTGCACGGGGCACTGAAGCTTTCTTT.

This clone was picked up one time. This chain links TRBV7-9 with TRBJ2-7; D is tentatively TRBD1 or TRBD2 (5 bases each). This CDR3 has 15 residues. Trimming took off 1 base at V and 3 bases at J, with 13 bases between the two ends. Germline assignment: CDR1 SEHNR and CDR2 FQNEAQ (reference sequence). CDR3 sequence reads: CASSLGWDGNYEQYF. Written as DNA, the CDR3 is TGTGCCAGCAGCTTAGGATGGGACGGCAACTACGAGCAGTACTTC.

The chain joins TRBV21-1 to TRBJ2-5; TRBD1, the table's D call, lacks a check against the DNA. TRBV21-1 constitutes a pseudogene. The CDR3 loop spans 16 amino acids. The DNA of the CDR3 is TGTGCCAGCAGCACCGGACAGCTAGAACGCCAAGAGACCCAGTACTTC. Residues: CASSTGQLERQETQYF.

The genes are TRBV27 and TRBJ2-7; D is unresolved. This CDR3 region has 14 residues. Between the trimmed V and J ends, which lost 6 bases and 0 bases, there was a span of 12 bases. The germline gives CDR1 MNHEY, CDR2 SMNVEV (reference sequence). CDR3 sequence (DNA): TGTGCCAGCAGGGCTTGGGCGAGCTCCTACGAGCAGTACTTC. Translating gives CASRAWASSYEQYF.

Regarding this clone: Other nucleotide sequences in the sample specify the same CDR3. The V gene is TRBV6-6, the J gene TRBJ1-1, with a tentative D call TRBD1 (6 bases). Trimming left V 6 bases short and J 1 base short, with 12 bases between. Germline loops: CDR1 MNHNY, CDR2 SVGAGI (reference sequence). The CDR3 length is 14 residues. The CDR3 nucleotides read TGTGCCAGCAGGGGGGGGGCGTCGAACACTGAAGCTTTCTTT. It codes for CASRGGASNTEAFF.